The 26 T cell receptor beta chains listed next were all sequenced from one sample in a study of T cell responses to AZD1222 COVID-19 vaccine. The method was immunoSEQ multiplex PCR; TCRdb's version includes in-frame clones alone and lacks a portion of them. The repertoire includes hundreds of thousands of clones, about 94% of them detected once, and roughly 0.5% sits in the top ten. The sequencing here drew on peripheral blood, taken 28 days after the second AZD1222 dose. The source of these receptors is an adult who received the AZD1222 COVID-19 vaccine.

This clone has only one observation. J is TRBJ1-5 and V is TRBV5-6; the D is unclear. This CDR3 has 18 amino acids. CDR1 and CDR2 (germline): SGHDT, YYEEEE. Between the trimmed V and J ends, which lost 4 bases and 3 bases, there was a span of 23 bases. The CDR3 sequence: CASSVGPPAVIPNQPQHF. The CDR3 nucleotides are TGTGCCAGCAGCGTCGGGCCCCCGGCGGTAATCCCCAATCAGCCCCAGCATTTT.

CDR3 protein: CASSVTGGRITGELFF. CDR3 nucleotide sequence: TGTGCCAGCAGTGTCACAGGGGGGCGCATCACCGGGGAGCTGTTTTTT. This sequence joins TRBV6-1 and TRBJ2-2; 8 bases are a match to TRBD1. V lost 4 bases, J lost 4 bases, and 8 bases stayed unmatched. The germline V gene encodes CDR1 MNHNS and CDR2 SASEGT. The CDR3 loop spans 16 amino acids.

The J gene is TRBJ1-5, the V gene TRBV28; D is perhaps TRBD1 (6 bases). The V end lost 4 bases, the J end lost 4 bases, and 20 bases lay between the germline ends. The CDR3 sequence is 17 residues long. The germline V gene has CDR1 MDHEN and CDR2 SYDVKM. This CDR3 is CASSSPGDKGWNQPQHF. The CDR3 region has the DNA TGTGCCAGCAGTTCCCCTGGGGACAAGGGTTGGAATCAGCCCCAGCATTTT.

The rearrangement links TRBV7-3 to TRBJ2-5, with 8 bases fitting TRBD1. Germline CDR1 reads SGHTA; CDR2 reads FQGTGA. With V trimmed by 5 bases and J by 4 bases, 9 bases remained unmatched. This CDR3 is built from 15 residues. CDR3 coding DNA: TGTGCCAGCAGCATGACAGGGGAAGCGGCAGAGACCCAGTACTTC. Protein sequence: CASSMTGEAAETQYF.

This clone was recorded a few times. J is TRBJ2-2 and V is TRBV9; 10 nucleotides align to TRBD1. V dropped 0 bases and J dropped 4; count of bases not matched to a gene: 6. The CDR3 is made up of 17 amino acids. Germline CDR1 is SGDLS and CDR2 is YYNGEE. CDR3 protein: CASSVEWTGGATGELFF. CDR3 coding DNA: TGTGCCAGCAGCGTAGAGTGGACAGGGGGTGCCACCGGGGAGCTGTTTTTT.

The chain joins TRBV27 to TRBJ1-3, with 7 positions matching TRBD1. CDR3 length equals 14 residues. With 8 bases clipped from V and 4 bases from J, the junction kept 8 bases outside the gene matches. The germline V gene has CDR1 MNHEY and CDR2 SMNVEV (reference sequence). The CDR3 region is CASPRRGFGNTIYF. As DNA, the CDR3 is TGTGCCAGCCCCCGCAGGGGGTTCGGAAACACCATATATTTT.

The gene calls are TRBV2 and TRBJ1-2; no reliable D call. The CDR3 spans 14 residues. Germline V lookup: CDR1 SNHLY, CDR2 FYNNEI. Trimming removed 7 bases from V and 4 bases from J, with 16 bases in between. The DNA of the CDR3 is TGTGCCAGCAAGGGCAGAACCGCGCGCTATGGCTACACCTTC. It yields the protein CASKGRTARYGYTF.

This clone has only one observation. V gene TRBV14 combines with J gene TRBJ2-7; 7 bases match TRBD1. In germline, CDR1 is SGHDN, CDR2 FVKESK. V lost 3 bases and J lost 1; bases outside the gene matches: 6. The CDR3 has 15 residues. The CDR3 loop is CASSQGDRLSYEQYF. The DNA for the CDR3 is TGTGCCAGCAGCCAGGGGGACAGACTTTCCTACGAGCAGTACTTC.

The genes are TRBV14 and TRBJ2-7; D ambiguous. The CDR3 totals 13 residues. Trimming stripped 0 bases from V and 3 bases from J, with 6 bases between. The germline V gene has CDR1 SGHDN and CDR2 FVKESK. As DNA, the CDR3 is TGTGCCAGCAGCCAAGATCTCCTCTACGAGCAGTACTTC. Its translation is CASSQDLLYEQYF.

The gene calls are TRBV7-3 and TRBJ2-5; 14 positions match TRBD2. The CDR3 contains 17 residues. Germline CDR1 and CDR2: SGHTA and FQGTGA. The V gene end was trimmed by 2 bases and the J gene end by 2 bases; junction bases not matched to a gene: 4. Here the CDR3 reads CASSLGTSGGLQETQYF. The CDR3 DNA is TGTGCCAGCAGCTTAGGGACTAGCGGGGGCCTTCAAGAGACCCAGTACTTC.

The chain uses TRBV6-6 and TRBJ1-3; tentative D call: TRBD1 (5 bases). Between the trimmed V and J ends, which lost 7 bases and 2 bases, there was a span of 12 bases. The CDR3 has 14 amino acids. Germline V gene data show CDR1 as MNHNY and CDR2 as SVGAGI (reference sequence). The CDR3 loop reads CASTLEGAGNTIYF. DNA of the CDR3: TGTGCCAGCACCTTAGAAGGGGCTGGAAACACCATATATTTT.

V gene TRBV5-1 combines with J gene TRBJ1-1, with D possibly TRBD1 on 5 matching bases. The CDR3 length is 14 residues. Trimming removed 0 bases at V and 7 bases at J, with 13 bases between. Germline values: CDR1 SGHRS, CDR2 YFSETQ. The CDR3 coding sequence is TGCGCCAGCAGCTTGGGGGACCCGACGGGTGAAGCTTTCTTT. Translation gives CASSLGDPTGEAFF.

This rearrangement joins TRBV21-1 to TRBJ2-2; the table's D call of TRBD1 was not tested on the DNA. TRBV21-1 is noted as a pseudogene. The CDR3 is 16 residues long. In nucleotides, the CDR3 is TGTGCCAGCAGCAAAGATCTAGGGGCCCACACCGGGGAGCTGTTTTTT. Its translation is CASSKDLGAHTGELFF.

The CDR3 loop is CASSELAGGKETQYF. As DNA, the CDR3 is TGCGCCAGCAGCGAACTAGCGGGGGGGAAAGAGACCCAGTACTTC. The V gene is TRBV4-1, the J gene TRBJ2-5; TRBD2 matches at 13 bases. V was clipped by 5 bases and J by 3 bases; unmatched bases: 3. Germline CDR1 MGHRA, CDR2 YSYEKL. The CDR3 consists of 15 residues.

The chain couples TRBV28 to TRBJ1-4, with no clear D. The CDR3 length is 14 residues. V was trimmed by 6 bases and J by 8 bases, leaving 16 bases between them. Looked up from germline, CDR1 is MDHEN and CDR2 is SYDVKM. The CDR3 protein is CASSSWTGMEKLFF. The DNA of the CDR3 is TGTGCCAGCAGCTCGTGGACTGGGATGGAAAAACTGTTTTTT.

This rearrangement joins TRBV7-3 to TRBJ2-3; D is unclear. V was trimmed by 4 bases and J by 4 bases, leaving 9 bases between them. Germline loops: CDR1 SGHTA, CDR2 FQGTGA. There are 13 residues in the CDR3. The DNA of the CDR3 is TGTGCCAGCAGCTCCTCTGGGGCAGATACGCAGTATTTT. As protein: CASSSSGADTQYF.

The chain links TRBV10-3 to TRBJ2-7; 7 bases are a match to TRBD2. This CDR3 has 12 residues. Germline loops: CDR1 ENHRY, CDR2 SYGVKD. Trimming removed 7 bases from V and 4 bases from J; junction bases left unmatched: 4. The CDR3 bases are TGTGCCATCAATGGGGGGGATTACGAGCAGTACTTC. Its translation is CAINGGDYEQYF.

The rearrangement uses TRBV28 and TRBJ2-7; TRBD1 is a possible D gene (6 bases). The V gene's germline CDR1 is MDHEN and CDR2 SYDVKM. Trimming stripped 7 bases from V and 2 bases from J, with 12 bases between. CDR3 length: 13 amino acids. CDR3 sequence: CASTSGQTYEQYF. Here the CDR3 DNA reads TGTGCCAGCACCTCCGGACAGACCTACGAGCAGTACTTC.

The V gene is TRBV5-1, the J gene TRBJ2-3; D might be TRBD1 or TRBD2, each matching 5 bases. The length of the CDR3 is 14 residues. Germline CDR1 SGHRS, CDR2 YFSETQ. V shed 2 bases and J shed 3 bases, with 10 bases lying between them. CDR3 coding DNA: TGCGCCAGCAGCTTAGGGACCGCGACAGATACGCAGTATTTT. Translation: CASSLGTATDTQYF.

The chain employs TRBV2 and TRBJ2-1, with D perhaps TRBD1 (6 bases). The V gene's germline CDR1 is SNHLY and CDR2 FYNNEI. This CDR3 spans 15 amino acids. Trimming stripped 9 bases from V and 0 bases from J, with 15 bases between. The CDR3 here is CASGGRTGSYNEQFF. Here the CDR3 DNA reads TGTGCCAGTGGGGGCAGGACGGGCTCCTACAATGAGCAGTTCTTC.

This chain joins TRBV28 and TRBJ1-1, with D hard to call. Germline loops: CDR1 MDHEN, CDR2 SYDVKM. This CDR3 has 11 residues. V was shortened by 6 bases and J by 9 bases, with 11 bases between the two germline ends. The CDR3 region is CASRRPGQAFF. The DNA for the CDR3 is TGTGCCAGCAGACGTCCCGGGCAAGCTTTCTTT.

This clone was detected once. The chain links TRBV5-1 to TRBJ1-1; D remains ambiguous. V gave up 5 bases and J gave up 1 base, with 12 bases separating them. CDR3 length: 14 residues. Germline V gene lookup returns CDR1 SGHRS and CDR2 YFSETQ. Here the CDR3 reads CASRPAPENTEAFF. The CDR3 DNA follows: TGCGCCAGCAGACCCGCCCCGGAGAACACTGAAGCTTTCTTT.

The gene calls are TRBV18 and TRBJ1-2; 8 bases are shared with TRBD1. The trim removed 3 bases at V and 6 bases at J, leaving 3 bases unmatched. The CDR3 is made up of 13 amino acids. Per the germline V gene, CDR1 is KGHSH and CDR2 is LQKENI. The CDR3 spells CASSPLTGDGYTF. In DNA form, the CDR3 reads TGTGCCAGCTCACCCTTGACAGGGGATGGCTACACCTTC. The full variable domain, in which reference TRBV18 and TRBJ1-2 provide the parts outside the CDR3, is NAGVMQNPRHLVRRRGQEARLRCSPMKGHSHVYWYRQLPEEGLKFMVYLQKENIIDESGMPKERFSAEFPKEGPSILRIQQVVRGDSAAYFCASSPLTGDGYTFGSGTRLTVV.

The rearrangement links TRBV28 to TRBJ1-6; D is perhaps TRBD1 (5 bases). Germline-derived CDR1 and CDR2 are MDHEN and SYDVKM. The CDR3 covers 13 residues. The germline V and J ends were trimmed by 8 bases and 2 bases, with 7 bases remaining between them. For the CDR3, the DNA is TGTGCCAGCCGGGGGGCCTATAATTCACCCCTCCACTTT. Its translation is CASRGAYNSPLHF.

This clone was detected once. The chain recombines TRBV2 with TRBJ2-1; D unresolved. The CDR3 is made up of 13 amino acids. CDR1 SNHLY and CDR2 FYNNEI come from the germline V gene. The V end lost 4 bases, the J end lost 8 bases, and 12 bases lay between the germline ends. The CDR3 bases are TGTGCCAGCAGTGCCAAAAGGCGCGATGAGCAGTTCTTC. Its protein is CASSAKRRDEQFF.

This chain connects TRBV5-4 to TRBJ2-7; 8 nucleotides match TRBD2. CDR3 length: 16 amino acids. The junction had 7 bases not matched to a gene; V was cut back by 2 bases and J by 0 bases. Germline-derived CDR1 and CDR2 are SGHNT and YYREEE (reference sequence). In DNA form, the CDR3 reads TGTGCCAGCAGCTTAAAGCGGGAGCGTGGCTCCTACGAGCAGTACTTC. Protein: CASSLKRERGSYEQYF.